The source of this TCR beta chain is a study of Ad26.COV2.S vaccination and SARS-CoV-2 variants. The wider study: The donor participated in the COV1001 trial, in its Ad26.COV2.S arm.

The data were produced by immunoSEQ multiplex PCR, yet TCRdb's version contains in-frame clones alone and is incomplete. In the table there are a few hundred thousand clones, 89% of which are singletons. The sample's treatment: 15 to 20 received Ad26.COV2.S at low or high dose, single or two shots; several received placebo; per-sample allocation not given. Collection of the samples took place on day 63 after the first injection of vaccine or placebo. The sequence came from a person aged 18-65 years who received the Ad26.COV2.S COVID-19 vaccine or a placebo. The sequenced sample was peripheral blood, obtained in a trial of Ad26.COV2.S vaccine versus placebo.

The CDR3 DNA reads TGTGCCAGCAGCTTCGGGGGGAACACCATATATTTT. Its translation: CASSFGGNTIYF. The rearrangement uses TRBV5-8 and TRBJ1-3; D is possibly TRBD1 (5 bases). V lost 2 bases to trimming and J lost 7 bases, with 7 bases between them. Germline V lookup: CDR1 SGHTS, CDR2 YDEGEE. The CDR3 runs to 12 residues. Looking up the rest from reference TRBV5-8 and TRBJ1-3 gives the full variable domain: EAGVTQSPTHLIKTRGQQATLRCSPISGHTSVYWYQQALGLGLQFLLWYDEGEERNRGNFPPRFSGRQFPNYSSELNVNALELEDSALYLCASSFGGNTIYFGEGSWLTVV.